This T cell receptor (beta chain) derives from a study of Graves' ophthalmopathy and Graves' hyperthyroidism. The authors amplified TCR beta CDR3 regions from RNA transcripts. HTBI primers served in a first-round RT-PCR, which a second-round multiplex PCR followed. TCRdb recomputed calls from the multiplex PCR reads with MiXCR, one row per CDR3 protein. The sample includes about 23,000 distinct CDR3 sequences, 45% to 60% of them seen just once. General study points: Blood samples also showed most expanded thyroid clonotypes exceeding 0.001 frequency.

This clonotype is termed medium-sized. No antigen is known for it. CDR3 length equals 15 residues. The ends lost 5 bases at V and 5 bases at J; junction bases unmatched: 7. The germline CDR1 and CDR2 sequences are SEHNR and FQNEAQ (reference sequence). Sequencing was performed on peripheral blood. The J gene is TRBJ2-7, the V gene TRBV7-9; 12 positions match TRBD1. This clonotype was obtained from an adult woman with stable Graves' hyperthyroidism. CDR3: CASSPGQGAGDEQYF. As DNA, the CDR3 is TGTGCCAGCAGCCCGGGACAGGGGGCGGGAGACGAGCAGTACTTC.